Following are 32 T cell receptor beta chains from one sample sequenced in a study of shared clonotypes between healthy human individuals. CD45RO-negative cells were positively selected for CCR7, leaving out terminally differentiated effector memory CD45RA+ cells. Data came from immunoSEQ multiplex PCR; TCRdb stores just in-frame clones and leaves some out. Among around 1.9 million clones, around 93% were seen once, and the ten largest hold under 2%. The sequenced material came from naive CD8+ T cells from PBMCs. The receptors originated from a man between 18 and 29 years old in good health. Some clones in this sample may be carry-over from other donors' samples.

As DNA, the CDR3 is TGCGCCAGCAGTAACCCGGGACTAGCGGGAGGCGAGACCCAGTACTTC. Encoded protein: CASSNPGLAGGETQYF. The chain carries TRBV10-1 and TRBJ2-5; the match to TRBD2 covers 15 bases. Trimming at V came to 5 bases and at J to 5 bases, leaving 6 bases not matched to a gene. Germline CDR1 WNHNN, CDR2 SYGVQD (reference sequence). The CDR3 is made up of 16 amino acids.

This clone was seen a handful of times. CDR3 bases: TGTGCCAGCAGCTTCGAGCCCCCCTACGAGCAGTACTTC. Translating gives CASSFEPPYEQYF. This chain joins TRBV11-2 and TRBJ2-7; D not resolved. The CDR3 is made up of 13 amino acids. The V and J ends lost 3 bases and 2 bases respectively, with 8 bases between them. Per germline, CDR1 SGHAT and CDR2 FQNNGV. The whole variable domain, remainder taken from reference TRBV11-2 and TRBJ2-7, is EAGVAQSPRYKIIEKRQSVAFWCNPISGHATLYWYQQILGQGPKLLIQFQNNGVVDDSQLPKDRFSAERLKGVDSTLKIQPAKLEDSAVYLCASSFEPPYEQYFGPGTRLTVT.

V usage is TRBV30 and J usage is TRBJ2-7, with TRBD2 matching 7 bases. This CDR3 has 14 residues. Trimming took 0 bases from V and 4 from J; bases not matched to a gene: 6. Germline lookup yields CDR1 GTSNPN and CDR2 SVGIG (reference sequence). The CDR3 here is CAWSVGLAEYEQYF. The CDR3 coding sequence is TGTGCCTGGAGTGTTGGGCTAGCGGAGTACGAGCAGTACTTC.

The chain joins TRBV6-1 to TRBJ1-5; no clear D gene. Germline assignment: CDR1 MNHNS and CDR2 SASEGT. V lost 6 bases, J lost 10 bases, and 19 bases lay in between. The CDR3 totals 14 residues. This CDR3 is CASRSPGRNLPQHF. In DNA, the CDR3 is TGTGCCAGCAGGTCCCCCGGACGGAACCTTCCCCAGCATTTT.

The chain employs TRBV7-9 and TRBJ1-1; 9 nucleotides line up with TRBD1. J gave up 1 base and V 5 bases, and 11 bases lay outside the gene matches. The germline V gene encodes CDR1 SEHNR and CDR2 FQNEAQ (reference sequence). CDR3 length: 17 amino acids. Here the CDR3 DNA reads TGTGCCAGCAGCCCCCGCCCGACAGGGGGGAAGAACACTGAAGCTTTCTTT. Protein product: CASSPRPTGGKNTEAFF.

V usage is TRBV7-9 and J usage is TRBJ2-5; TRBD2 matches at 11 bases. The CDR3 extends over 18 amino acids. V lost 5 bases and J lost 7; bases outside the gene matches: 18. Germline CDR1 is SEHNR and CDR2 is FQNEAQ (reference sequence). This CDR3 reads CASSPAPGTSGPPGTQYF. In nucleotides, the CDR3 is TGTGCCAGCAGCCCAGCTCCCGGGACTAGCGGACCCCCCGGGACCCAGTACTTC.

This rearrangement joins TRBV7-9 to TRBJ2-7; the D gene is possibly TRBD1 (6 bases). The CDR3 has 15 amino acids. Germline V gene lookup returns CDR1 SEHNR and CDR2 FQNEAQ (reference sequence). Trimming stripped 5 bases from V and 6 bases from J, with 20 bases between. CDR3 sequence reads: CASSPRTREQGEQYF. CDR3 nucleotide sequence: TGTGCCAGCAGCCCTAGGACCAGGGAACAGGGCGAGCAGTACTTC.

The chain employs TRBV27 and TRBJ2-1, with 8 bases that match TRBD2. CDR1 MNHEY and CDR2 SMNVEV come from the germline V gene (reference sequence). Trimming removed 2 bases from V and 4 bases from J; junction bases left unmatched: 7. The CDR3 is made up of 16 amino acids. CDR3 bases: TGTGCCAGCAGTTTAGGGCTAGCGGGTCCATACAATGAGCAGTTCTTC. Encoded protein: CASSLGLAGPYNEQFF.

There are a few counts of this clone. The chain links TRBV4-1 to TRBJ1-5; the D gene is possibly TRBD1 (5 bases). V lost 8 bases to trimming and J lost 3 bases, with 17 bases between them. CDR3 length: 15 amino acids. CDR1 MGHRA and CDR2 YSYEKL come from the germline V gene. The DNA for the CDR3 is TGCGCCAGCGCATTGACCGGCAGGGACAATCAGCCCCAGCATTTT. It yields the protein CASALTGRDNQPQHF.

This sequence joins TRBV15 and TRBJ2-2, with D tentatively TRBD1 or TRBD2 (5 bases each). CDR1 and CDR2 from the germline V gene are LNHNV and YYDKDF (reference sequence). Trimming took 3 bases from V and 4 from J, leaving 15 bases between them. This CDR3 is 16 amino acids long. The DNA of the CDR3 is TGTGCCACCAGCAGGGACCGGGGCGGTAGCACCGGGGAGCTGTTTTTT. This translates into CATSRDRGGSTGELFF.

This chain links TRBV19 with TRBJ1-1, with D possibly matching TRBD1 (5 bases). Trimming took off 10 bases at V and 1 base at J, with 13 bases between the two ends. The CDR3 totals 13 residues. Germline CDR1 LNHDA, CDR2 SQIVND (reference sequence). This CDR3 reads CATFQTENTEAFF. The CDR3 DNA reads as TGTGCCACTTTTCAGACAGAGAACACTGAAGCTTTCTTT.

V usage is TRBV27 and J usage is TRBJ1-2; D not certain. V was pared by 0 bases and J by 4 bases, with 9 bases between. The CDR3 is 14 amino acids. Looked up from germline, CDR1 is MNHEY and CDR2 is SMNVEV (reference sequence). Here the CDR3 reads CASSLSLGLYGYTF. CDR3 nucleotides: TGTGCCAGCAGTTTATCGCTTGGACTCTATGGCTACACCTTC.

The J gene is TRBJ2-7, the V gene TRBV27; no clear D. Germline V gene data show CDR1 as MNHEY and CDR2 as SMNVEV (reference sequence). V dropped 6 bases and J dropped 2 bases, with 5 bases sitting between them. The CDR3 contains 11 residues. CDR3 residues: CASRYAYEQYF. The CDR3 DNA reads TGTGCCAGCAGGTACGCCTACGAGCAGTACTTC.

The V call is TRBV13, the J call TRBJ1-1; possibly TRBD1 for D (6 bases). V was pared by 3 bases and J by 0 bases, with 17 bases between. In germline, CDR1 is PRHDT, CDR2 FYEKMQ (reference sequence). CDR3 length: 17 residues. The CDR3 region is CASSFGTLYDMNTEAFF. CDR3 DNA: TGTGCCAGCAGCTTCGGGACACTTTATGACATGAACACTGAAGCTTTCTTT.

The V and J genes are TRBV28 and TRBJ1-5; no definite D call. V was shortened by 2 bases and J by 7 bases, with 9 bases between the two germline ends. CDR1 is MDHEN and CDR2 is SYDVKM in the germline V gene. The CDR3 is made up of 13 amino acids. This CDR3 is CASSLQVAQPQHF. CDR3 DNA sequence: TGTGCCAGCAGTTTACAGGTAGCACAGCCCCAGCATTTT.

This chain links TRBV4-2 with TRBJ2-3; either TRBD1 or TRBD2 may supply D (5 bases each). Germline assignment: CDR1 LGHNA and CDR2 YNFKEQ. The CDR3 contains 18 residues. V lost 2 bases, J lost 2 bases, and 20 bases lay in between. CDR3 sequence: CASSQLEFGTGLTDTQYF. The DNA for the CDR3 is TGTGCCAGCAGCCAACTGGAGTTCGGCACGGGGCTCACAGATACGCAGTATTTT.

This clone was seen just once. The CDR3 region has the DNA TGTGCCAGCAGCCCGGGGGACCCCCCGAATGAGCAGTTCTTC. It is translated as CASSPGDPPNEQFF. The chain employs TRBV11-1 and TRBJ2-1; D possibly corresponds to TRBD2 (6 bases). The CDR3 consists of 14 residues. Germline CDR1 reads SGHAT; CDR2 reads FQDESV (reference sequence). Trimming removed 5 bases from V and 7 bases from J, with 15 bases in between.

Of note for this clone: Other DNA sequences from this sample encode an identical CDR3 as well. V is TRBV27 and J is TRBJ1-1, with 7 bases identical to TRBD1. V lost 5 bases to trimming and J lost 2 bases; unmatched junction nucleotides: 2. The germline gives CDR1 MNHEY, CDR2 SMNVEV (reference sequence). The CDR3 sequence is 13 residues long. For the CDR3, the DNA is TGTGCCAGCAGTCGACAGGGTAACACTGAAGCTTTCTTT. Its protein is CASSRQGNTEAFF.

The chain recombines TRBV12-5 with TRBJ2-2; TRBD2 aligns across 11 bases. Germline trimming cut 7 bases from V and 0 bases from J; bases unmatched to any gene: 4. The germline V gene encodes CDR1 LGHNT and CDR2 FRNRAP. The CDR3 extends over 16 amino acids. CDR3 in amino acids: CASAPSGRTNTGELFF. The DNA of the CDR3 is TGTGCTAGTGCCCCTAGCGGGAGGACGAACACCGGGGAGCTGTTTTTT.

This clone was seen only once. CDR3 in amino acids: CASSYALSSYNEQFF. The CDR3 nucleotides are TGTGCCAGCAGTTACGCCCTGAGCTCCTACAATGAGCAGTTCTTC. The chain employs TRBV6-6 and TRBJ2-1; no clear D gene. Germline values: CDR1 MNHNY, CDR2 SVGAGI (reference sequence). Trimming took off 2 bases at V and 0 bases at J, with 8 bases between the two ends. The CDR3 has 15 amino acids.

With regard to this clone: At one boundary the junction diverges from the germline segment, which might be a read error. The rearrangement joins TRBV7-9 to TRBJ2-7; D is perhaps TRBD1 (5 bases). Germline CDR1 reads SEHNR; CDR2 reads FQNEAQ (reference sequence). This CDR3 has 14 amino acids. DNA for the CDR3: TGTGCCAGCACCTTAGAAGAGACAGTCTACGAGCAGTACTTC. Its translation is CASTLEETVYEQYF.

The CDR3 DNA reads as TGTGCCAGCAGCGAGAACGCGAGAGGCCGGTTGGCTTTCTTT. Residues: CASSENARGRLAFF. The rearrangement joins TRBV6-4 to TRBJ1-1; D unclear. The CDR3 is 14 amino acids. CDR1 and CDR2 (germline): MRHNA, SNTAGT. Trimming cost V 6 bases and J 11 bases, with 22 bases left between them.

The V call is TRBV11-2, the J call TRBJ1-1; weak D call: TRBD1 (6 bases). The V and J ends lost 1 base and 2 bases respectively, with 17 bases between them. CDR1 is SGHAT, CDR2 FQNNGV, per germline. The CDR3 runs to 17 residues. CDR3 sequence: CASSLGYPVQGNTEAFF. CDR3 in DNA: TGTGCCAGCAGCTTAGGCTATCCCGTACAGGGTAACACTGAAGCTTTCTTT.

The V and J genes are TRBV9 and TRBJ1-4; D is unresolved. This CDR3 has 14 amino acids. The germline V gene encodes CDR1 SGDLS and CDR2 YYNGEE. The germline V and J ends were trimmed by 1 base and 8 bases, with 12 bases remaining between them. The CDR3 region has the DNA TGTGCCAGCAGCGTAAGGTCAGTTGACGAAAAACTGTTTTTT. As protein: CASSVRSVDEKLFF.

This chain uses TRBV2 with TRBJ2-2; 7 bases match TRBD2. The CDR3 is 14 amino acids. The germline V gene has CDR1 SNHLY and CDR2 FYNNEI. The CDR3 here is CAAAGRVPPGELFF. The DNA for the CDR3 is TGTGCGGCAGCGGGGAGGGTGCCACCCGGGGAGCTGTTTTTT.

In this sample, this clone turned up once. The chain joins TRBV9 to TRBJ2-1; no clear D gene. V lost 3 bases and J 7 bases, leaving 14 bases between the germline ends. The germline V gene has CDR1 SGDLS and CDR2 YYNGEE. This CDR3 spans 14 amino acids. DNA for the CDR3: TGTGCCAGCAGCGAGACCCAGCTAGGAAATGAGCAGTTCTTC. It specifies CASSETQLGNEQFF.

This chain uses TRBV9 with TRBJ2-5, with D perhaps TRBD1 (6 bases). Trimming removed 4 bases at V and 7 bases at J, with 14 bases between. This CDR3 spans 13 amino acids. The V gene's germline CDR1 is SGDLS and CDR2 YYNGEE. The CDR3 loop reads CASSPTGLGTQYF. The CDR3 nucleotides are TGTGCCAGCAGCCCTACAGGGTTGGGGACCCAGTACTTC.

V is TRBV2 and J is TRBJ2-7; TRBD1 or TRBD2 may be the D gene (6 bases each). Trimming pared 3 bases from V and 2 bases from J, leaving 11 bases between. The CDR3 has 14 residues. Germline V gives CDR1 SNHLY, CDR2 FYNNEI. CDR3 loop: CASSEEGVAYEQYF. CDR3 nucleotide sequence: TGTGCCAGCAGTGAGGAGGGGGTAGCCTACGAGCAGTACTTC.

This clone was picked up a small number of times. The chain uses TRBV9 and TRBJ1-5; D remains unclear. The CDR3 is made up of 13 amino acids. Trimming removed 5 bases at V and 3 bases at J, with 9 bases between. CDR1 SGDLS and CDR2 YYNGEE come from the germline V gene. The DNA of the CDR3 is TGTGCCAGCAGTCTTGATACCAATCAGCCCCAGCATTTT. Protein: CASSLDTNQPQHF.

This chain joins TRBV13 and TRBJ1-1; 8 bases map to TRBD1. This CDR3 is built from 13 residues. Germline trimming cut 6 bases from V and 7 bases from J; bases unmatched to any gene: 7. Germline CDR1 reads PRHDT; CDR2 reads FYEKMQ (reference sequence). CDR3 sequence: CASSRGQGDEAFF. DNA of the CDR3: TGTGCCAGCAGTCGAGGACAGGGTGATGAAGCTTTCTTT.

The chain recombines TRBV27 with TRBJ2-5; no clear D gene. The CDR3 runs 14 residues. Trimming shortened V by 5 bases and J by 4 bases, and 14 bases separated the two germline ends. Germline CDR1 MNHEY, CDR2 SMNVEV (reference sequence). Here the CDR3 reads CASSPRLDGETQYF. The CDR3 nucleotides read TGTGCCAGCAGTCCACGGCTGGACGGAGAGACCCAGTACTTC.

The chain joins TRBV27 to TRBJ1-1; D remains ambiguous. CDR1 is MNHEY and CDR2 is SMNVEV in the germline V gene (reference sequence). The V end lost 5 bases, the J end lost 4 bases, and 11 bases lay between the germline ends. This CDR3 region has 13 residues. The CDR3 protein is CASSGRRGTEAFF. CDR3 nucleotides: TGTGCCAGCAGTGGCAGAAGAGGCACTGAAGCTTTCTTT.